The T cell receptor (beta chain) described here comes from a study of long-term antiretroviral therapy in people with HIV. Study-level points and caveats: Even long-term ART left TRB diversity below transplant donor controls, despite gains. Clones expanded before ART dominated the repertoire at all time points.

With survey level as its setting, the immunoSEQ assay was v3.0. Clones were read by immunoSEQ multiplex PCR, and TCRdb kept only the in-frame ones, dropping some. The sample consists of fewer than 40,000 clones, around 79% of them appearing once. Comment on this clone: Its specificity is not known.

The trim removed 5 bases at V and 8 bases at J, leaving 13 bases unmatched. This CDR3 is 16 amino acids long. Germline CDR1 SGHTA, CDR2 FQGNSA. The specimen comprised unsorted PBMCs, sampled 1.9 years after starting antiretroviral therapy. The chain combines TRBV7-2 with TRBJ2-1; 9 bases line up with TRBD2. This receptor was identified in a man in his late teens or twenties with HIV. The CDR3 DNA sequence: TGTGCCAGCAGCCAGAGGCTGGCGGGGGGGCCGTATGAGCAGTTCTTC. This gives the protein CASSQRLAGGPYEQFF.